A selection of T cell receptor beta chains follows, all from one sample in a study of vaccination effects on CD4 cells after COVID-19. The antigens of these receptors remain unknown. TCRdb's table, derived via immunoSEQ multiplex PCR, lists solely in-frame clones and lacks some. The sample includes about 20,000 clones, roughly 78% of them seen just once. The source material was CD4+ T cells from PBMCs cultured with HCoV-NL63 spike peptides, sampled before COVID-19 vaccination. The receptors were gathered from a human donor who received a COVID-19 vaccine. Both conserved end residues are part of each CDR3. The order of the fields is V gene, CDR3 protein.

V: TRBV5-1
CDR3: CASSFNSNSGAYQETQYF

V: TRBV5-1
CDR3: CASSLGEGENTEAFF

V: TRBV15
CDR3: CATSRELAGPRADTQYF

V: TRBV4-2
CDR3: CASSLQGSVRYEQYF

V: TRBV5-1
CDR3: CASSYQRTDTQYF

V: TRBV3-1/TRBV3-2
CDR3: CASSVRLSGAERHGELFF

V: TRBV2
CDR3: CASSQEANPPTDTQYF

V: TRBV30
CDR3: CAWSVLGRGTGELFF

V: TRBV6-1
CDR3: CASREDRVGYEQYF

V: TRBV6-5
CDR3: CASKGPPDRNSPLHF

V: TRBV3-1/TRBV3-2
CDR3: CASSLGQGGGEKLFF

V: TRBV4-1
CDR3: CASSQADLGLADYEQYF

V: TRBV3-1/TRBV3-2
CDR3: CASSPPAGSGRVSYNEQFF

V: TRBV5-1
CDR3: CASILGQGATDTQYF

V: TRBV6-5
CDR3: CASSWTPGTGAREQYF

V: TRBV13
CDR3: CASSLGPRREQYF

V: TRBV6-1
CDR3: CASSEGKGTSGEETQYF

V: TRBV18
CDR3: CASSSKAPGQGANNEQFF

V: TRBV11-3
CDR3: CASSTGTGDSSSYNEQFF

V: TRBV5-1
CDR3: CASSMGHVETQYF

V: TRBV4-1
CDR3: CASSQGRGRKNYMNTEAFF

V: TRBV10-3
CDR3: CAISESPRTPGEQYF

V: TRBV5-1
CDR3: CASSLVAGPTNEKLFF

V: TRBV25-1
CDR3: CASSESPGGTSGEEQFF

V: TRBV6-6
CDR3: CASSYPDLSGNTIYF

V: TRBV5-4
CDR3: CASSPRDRGREQFF

V: TRBV5-5
CDR3: CASSLVGQGSSYEQYF

V: TRBV5-8
CDR3: CASSPGQNTGELFF

V: TRBV15
CDR3: CATSRDRRESYYNEQFF

V: TRBV6-2/TRBV6-3
CDR3: CASSHLNYEQYF

V: TRBV5-4
CDR3: CASSRGLAGGQETQYF

V: TRBV2
CDR3: CASSDRSGRGETQYF

V: TRBV3-1/TRBV3-2
CDR3: CASSDAGTSGREQYF

V: TRBV7-9
CDR3: CASSLAGSGNQPQHF

V: TRBV2
CDR3: CASTWEGTGIETQYF

V: TRBV29-1
CDR3: CSVGPGDEAFF

V: TRBV6-5
CDR3: CASSSRGEQFF

V: TRBV2
CDR3: CASSAGANVLTF

V: TRBV11-3
CDR3: CASSPTANTEAFF

V: TRBV5-6
CDR3: CASSLALGLAGFTGELFF